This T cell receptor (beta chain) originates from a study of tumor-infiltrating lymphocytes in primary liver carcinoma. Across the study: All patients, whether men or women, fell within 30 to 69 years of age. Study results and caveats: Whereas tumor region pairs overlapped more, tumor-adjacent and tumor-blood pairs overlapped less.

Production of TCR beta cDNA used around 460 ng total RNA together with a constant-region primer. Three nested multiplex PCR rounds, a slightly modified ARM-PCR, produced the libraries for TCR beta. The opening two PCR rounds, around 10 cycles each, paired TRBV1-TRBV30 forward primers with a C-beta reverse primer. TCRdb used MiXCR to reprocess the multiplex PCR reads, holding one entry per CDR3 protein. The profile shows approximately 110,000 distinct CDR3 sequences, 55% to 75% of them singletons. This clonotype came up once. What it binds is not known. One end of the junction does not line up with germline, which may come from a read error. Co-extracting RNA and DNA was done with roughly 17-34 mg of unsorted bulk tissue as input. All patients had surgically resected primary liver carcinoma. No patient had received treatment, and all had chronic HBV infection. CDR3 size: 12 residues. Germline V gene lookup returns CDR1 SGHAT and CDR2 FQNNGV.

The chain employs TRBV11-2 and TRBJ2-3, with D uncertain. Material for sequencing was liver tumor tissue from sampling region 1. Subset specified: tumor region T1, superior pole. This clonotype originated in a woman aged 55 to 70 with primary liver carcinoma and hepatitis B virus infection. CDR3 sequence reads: CASSFDSSLQYF. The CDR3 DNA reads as TGTGCCAGCAGCTTCGACTCATCATTGCAATACTTT.